The 30 T cell receptor beta chains presented below share a single source sample, sequenced in a study of spatial heterogeneity in lung cancer. Sample time point: blood at routine non-recurrence follow-up after resection. TCRdb recomputed calls from the 5' RACE reads with MiXCR, one row per CDR3 protein. This table has fewer than 50,000 distinct CDR3 sequences, 10% to 13% appearing once. The sequencing here drew on PBMCs, taken at follow-up. Source of these receptors: a female donor with early-stage non-small cell lung cancer.

This chain links TRBV6-5 with TRBJ2-7; tentatively, D is TRBD1 (5 bases). The CDR3 sequence is 13 residues long. Germline loops: CDR1 MNHEY, CDR2 SVGAGI. V was trimmed by 4 bases and J by 4 bases, leaving 11 bases between them. The CDR3 sequence is CASSFSGAYEQYF. For the CDR3, the DNA is TGTGCCAGCAGTTTTTCTGGGGCTTACGAGCAGTACTTC.

This clonotype occurred a few times. The CDR3 bases are TGTGCCAGCAGGAAGACAGTAGTCTCCTACGAGCAGTACTTC. Protein: CASRKTVVSYEQYF. The genes are TRBV6-5 and TRBJ2-7, with D perhaps matching TRBD1 (5 bases). Trimming removed 6 bases at V and 0 bases at J, with 12 bases between. Germline lookup yields CDR1 MNHEY and CDR2 SVGAGI. The CDR3 is 14 amino acids.

This clonotype was counted many times. The chain links TRBV7-2 to TRBJ1-2, with D maybe TRBD1 (6 bases). The germline V and J ends were trimmed by 3 bases and 3 bases, with 14 bases remaining between them. CDR1 and CDR2 (germline): SGHTA, FQGNSA. CDR3 length: 15 residues. CDR3 sequence (DNA): TGTGCCAGCAGCTTCAACTACAGGGCGGACTATGGCTACACCTTC. Amino acid sequence: CASSFNYRADYGYTF. Full variable domain (rest looked up from reference TRBV7-2 and TRBJ1-2): GAGVSQSPSNKVTEKGKDVELRCDPISGHTALYWYRQSLGQGLEFLIYFQGNSAPDKSGLPSDRFSAERTGGSVSTLTIQRTQQEDSAVYLCASSFNYRADYGYTFGSGTRLTVV.

Here the CDR3 reads CASSFLSREQYF. The DNA for the CDR3 is TGTGCCAGCAGCTTCCTTTCGCGGGAGCAGTACTTC. V is TRBV11-2 and J is TRBJ2-7; D unresolved. The CDR3 is 12 residues long. The V end was cut by 3 bases, the J end by 7 bases, with 10 bases between. Germline V CDR1 and CDR2: SGHAT, FQNNGV. The entire variable domain, with the rest obtained from reference TRBV11-2 and TRBJ2-7, is as follows: EAGVAQSPRYKIIEKRQSVAFWCNPISGHATLYWYQQILGQGPKLLIQFQNNGVVDDSQLPKDRFSAERLKGVDSTLKIQPAKLEDSAVYLCASSFLSREQYFGPGTRLTVT.

This clonotype was seen at least ten times. The rearrangement links TRBV7-9 to TRBJ1-2; D gene ambiguous. Germline values: CDR1 SEHNR, CDR2 FQNEAQ (reference sequence). V lost 5 bases and J lost 3, with 7 bases in between. This CDR3 spans 12 amino acids. The CDR3 sequence is CASSREDYGYTF. The CDR3 DNA reads as TGTGCCAGCAGCCGTGAAGACTATGGCTACACCTTC.

The chain carries TRBV7-9 and TRBJ1-1, with 7 bases matching TRBD1. This CDR3 has 15 amino acids. Germline V gene sequence: CDR1 SEHNR, CDR2 FQNEAQ (reference sequence). V lost 1 base, J lost 4 bases, and 6 bases stayed unmatched. The CDR3 bases are TGTGCCAGCAGCTTAGGGGCAGGGGGAGGCACTGAAGCTTTCTTT. Encoded protein: CASSLGAGGGTEAFF.

This clonotype was found a few times. The rearrangement uses TRBV10-3 and TRBJ1-1; D is ambiguous. V lost 6 bases and J lost 4, with 9 bases in between. CDR1 and CDR2 (germline): ENHRY, SYGVKD. The CDR3 runs to 12 residues. This CDR3 is CAIREVSTEAFF. CDR3 in DNA: TGTGCCATCAGGGAAGTGAGCACTGAAGCTTTCTTT.

There are a few counts of this clonotype. The rearrangement uses TRBV9 and TRBJ2-1; 7 bases line up with TRBD1. The CDR3 has 16 amino acids. CDR1 is SGDLS, CDR2 YYNGEE, per germline. Trimming cost V 4 bases and J 1 base; bases outside gene matches: 8. In nucleotides, the CDR3 is TGTGCCAGCAGCCCAACGACAGGGCCGTCCTACAATGAGCAGTTCTTC. This translates into CASSPTTGPSYNEQFF.

This clonotype was counted at least ten times. The chain carries TRBV3-1 and TRBJ2-5; 9 nucleotides match TRBD2. Per the germline V gene, CDR1 is LGHDT and CDR2 is YNNKEL (reference sequence). The CDR3 covers 16 residues. The V gene end was trimmed by 1 base and the J gene end by 5 bases; junction bases not matched to a gene: 8. CDR3 in amino acids: CASSQGGGAAGETQYF. DNA for the CDR3: TGTGCCAGCAGCCAAGGCGGGGGGGCCGCTGGGGAGACCCAGTACTTC.

This clonotype was seen a few times. The chain is built from TRBV10-3 and TRBJ1-6, with 7 bases identical to TRBD1. After removal of 7 bases from V and 7 bases from J, the junction contained 4 bases not matched to a gene. This CDR3 is built from 13 residues. Germline CDR1 and CDR2: ENHRY and SYGVKD. CDR3 in amino acids: CAIKGQQNSPLHF. The CDR3 bases are TGTGCCATCAAGGGACAGCAAAATTCACCCCTCCACTTT.

This clonotype was counted a few times. The chain uses TRBV9 and TRBJ1-1, with 8 bases identical to TRBD1. The CDR3 runs to 15 residues. Germline CDR1 SGDLS, CDR2 YYNGEE. The V gene end was trimmed by 2 bases and the J gene end by 4 bases; junction bases not matched to a gene: 7. The CDR3 nucleotides read TGTGCCAGCAGCGTCCACGACAGGGGTGGCACTGAAGCTTTCTTT. Encoded protein: CASSVHDRGGTEAFF.

The J gene is TRBJ2-1, the V gene TRBV2, with D possibly matching TRBD1 (6 bases). CDR1 SNHLY and CDR2 FYNNEI come from the germline V gene. V lost 5 bases and J 6 bases, leaving 8 bases between the germline ends. CDR3 size: 12 residues. Here the CDR3 reads CASSRQVNEQFF. CDR3 nucleotide sequence: TGTGCCAGCAGTCGACAGGTCAATGAGCAGTTCTTC.

The V call is TRBV3-1, the J call TRBJ2-7; 11 positions agree with TRBD2. The V and J ends lost 1 base and 2 bases, in that order; junction bases with no gene match: 7. CDR1 is LGHDT, CDR2 YNNKEL, per germline (reference sequence). The CDR3 is made up of 17 amino acids. The CDR3 sequence is CASSQALAGAQAYEQYF. The CDR3 DNA reads TGTGCCAGCAGCCAAGCACTAGCGGGGGCCCAAGCCTACGAGCAGTACTTC.

This clonotype was counted ten times or more. The CDR3 coding sequence is TGTGCCAGCAGCTTAGATGCGGCGGGGGGGCCCCAAGAGACCCAGTACTTC. Amino acid sequence: CASSLDAAGGPQETQYF. V gene TRBV7-2 combines with J gene TRBJ2-5, with 9 bases lining up with TRBD2. The CDR3 has 17 amino acids. The J segment lost 1 base and the V segment lost 1 base, leaving 7 bases of the junction unmatched. In germline, CDR1 is SGHTA, CDR2 FQGNSA.

The CDR3 spells CASSQGVGKTEAFF. The CDR3 DNA sequence: TGCGCCAGCAGCCAAGGAGTAGGGAAGACGGAAGCTTTCTTT. The chain couples TRBV4-1 to TRBJ1-1; D gene unclear. Germline CDR1 and CDR2: MGHRA and YSYEKL. V lost 1 base and J lost 8, with 14 bases in between. The CDR3 covers 14 residues.

This clonotype was recorded many times. The J gene is TRBJ2-3, the V gene TRBV5-1, with D possibly called TRBD1 or TRBD2 (6 bases each). This CDR3 contains 15 residues. Germline V lookup: CDR1 SGHRS, CDR2 YFSETQ. Trimming removed 1 base at V and 2 bases at J, with 11 bases between. Written as DNA, the CDR3 is TGCGCCAGCAGCTTGTCACGGGGGCACACAGATACGCAGTATTTT. Protein sequence: CASSLSRGHTDTQYF.

This clonotype appeared many times. The chain joins TRBV29-1 to TRBJ2-5, with D possibly TRBD2 on 6 matching bases. V was cut by 6 bases and J by 5 bases, with 13 bases left in between. Germline CDR1 and CDR2: SQVTM and ANQGSEA. This CDR3 is 12 amino acids long. CDR3 amino acids: CSVSGGVETQYF. The CDR3 DNA is TGCAGCGTATCCGGGGGAGTTGAGACCCAGTACTTC.

The chain employs TRBV11-1 and TRBJ2-7; 8 bases are shared with TRBD2. Looked up from germline, CDR1 is SGHAT and CDR2 is FQDESV (reference sequence). J lost 0 bases, V lost 2 bases, and 3 bases had no gene match. The CDR3 is made up of 15 amino acids. CDR3 in amino acids: CASSLRGGSSYEQYF. CDR3 in DNA: TGTGCCAGCAGCTTACGCGGGGGGTCCTCCTACGAGCAGTACTTC.

The chain links TRBV20-1 to TRBJ1-1; D might be TRBD1 (6 bases). V was trimmed by 1 base and J by 4 bases, leaving 16 bases between them. CDR1 is DFQATT and CDR2 is SNEGSKA in the germline V gene (reference sequence). The CDR3 length is 15 residues. The CDR3: CSARVPRGVGTEAFF. CDR3 coding DNA: TGCAGTGCTAGAGTTCCTAGGGGGGTCGGCACTGAAGCTTTCTTT.

This clonotype was found many times. The chain is built from TRBV7-9 and TRBJ1-1; D is unresolved. The length of the CDR3 is 14 residues. V was pared by 0 bases and J by 1 base, with 6 bases between. Germline V gives CDR1 SEHNR, CDR2 FQNEAQ (reference sequence). The CDR3 region has the DNA TGTGCCAGCAGCTTAGCATCCGCGAACACTGAAGCTTTCTTT. This gives the protein CASSLASANTEAFF.

The V and J genes are TRBV15 and TRBJ2-5, with D perhaps matching TRBD2 (7 bases). The CDR3 loop spans 15 amino acids. V was trimmed by 0 bases and J by 5 bases, leaving 13 bases between them. CDR1 LNHNV and CDR2 YYDKDF come from the germline V gene (reference sequence). CDR3 nucleotides: TGTGCCACCAGCAGAGATTTGGGGGGGCCGGAGACCCAGTACTTC. Amino acid sequence: CATSRDLGGPETQYF.

The chain combines TRBV2 with TRBJ2-7, with a possible D match to TRBD2 (7 bases). The CDR3 has 14 residues. Trimming removed 3 bases at V and 6 bases at J, with 15 bases between. The germline CDR1 and CDR2 sequences are SNHLY and FYNNEI. This CDR3 reads CASSEEGGIPEQYF. CDR3 nucleotide sequence: TGTGCCAGCAGTGAGGAGGGGGGGATCCCCGAGCAGTACTTC.

The J gene is TRBJ1-1, the V gene TRBV10-2; D is ambiguous. V lost 0 bases, J lost 6 bases, and 11 bases lay in between. The CDR3 extends over 14 amino acids. The V gene's germline CDR1 is WSHSY and CDR2 SAAADI. The CDR3: CASSESGRISEAFF. The CDR3 DNA reads TGCGCCAGCAGTGAGTCCGGTAGAATCTCTGAAGCTTTCTTT.

This clonotype was counted between two and nine times. The gene calls are TRBV2 and TRBJ2-5; D is unresolved. With 1 base removed from V and 5 bases from J, the gap between germline ends came to 8 bases. CDR1 is SNHLY and CDR2 is FYNNEI in the germline V gene. The CDR3 has 13 amino acids. CDR3 protein: CASSEEQAETQYF. In DNA form, the CDR3 reads TGTGCCAGCAGTGAAGAGCAGGCTGAGACCCAGTACTTC.

J is TRBJ2-3 and V is TRBV11-1; tentative D call: TRBD1 (5 bases). With 6 bases removed from V and 1 base from J, the gap between germline ends came to 17 bases. Looked up from germline, CDR1 is SGHAT and CDR2 is FQDESV (reference sequence). This CDR3 has 16 residues. This CDR3 is CASRLGRAARTDTQYF. DNA for the CDR3: TGTGCCAGCAGGCTTGGCAGGGCAGCACGCACAGATACGCAGTATTTT. The whole variable domain, remainder taken from reference TRBV11-1 and TRBJ2-3, is EAEVAQSPRYKITEKSQAVAFWCDPISGHATLYWYRQILGQGPELLVQFQDESVVDDSQLPKDRFSAERLKGVDSTLKIQPAELGDSAMYLCASRLGRAARTDTQYFGPGTRLTVL.

The V call is TRBV7-2, the J call TRBJ2-3, with D possibly being TRBD2 (6 bases). The CDR3 is 15 residues long. Germline V CDR1 and CDR2: SGHTA, FQGNSA. V lost 6 bases, J lost 6 bases, and 19 bases lay in between. The CDR3 here is CASRAGRTGGDTQYF. CDR3 nucleotide sequence: TGTGCCAGCAGGGCGGGGCGTACTGGCGGCGATACGCAGTATTTT.

This clonotype was counted ten times or more. This rearrangement joins TRBV27 to TRBJ2-3; D unclear. The CDR3 has 13 amino acids. Trimming shortened V by 7 bases and J by 0 bases, and 8 bases separated the two germline ends. CDR1 is MNHEY and CDR2 is SMNVEV in the germline V gene (reference sequence). The CDR3 sequence is CASTRLSTDTQYF. Written as DNA, the CDR3 is TGTGCCAGCACAAGGCTAAGCACAGATACGCAGTATTTT.

Concerning this clonotype: A read error may be the cause here, since a much bigger clone is one base away. The genes are TRBV19 and TRBJ2-3; 8 positions match TRBD1. Germline CDR1 LNHDA, CDR2 SQIVND (reference sequence). The CDR3 has 14 amino acids. The CDR3 sequence: CTSSRTGNTDTQYF. Here the CDR3 DNA reads TGTACCAGTAGTAGGACAGGGAACACAGATACGCAGTATTTT. Combining the CDR3 with reference TRBV19 and TRBJ2-3 gives the whole variable domain DGGITQSPKYLFRKEGQNVTLSCEQNLNHDAMYWYRQDPGQGLRLIYYSQIVNDFQKGDIAEGYSVSREKKESFPLTVTSAQKNPTAFYLCTSSRTGNTDTQYFGPGTRLTVL.

This clonotype was observed at least ten times. For the CDR3, the DNA is TGCAGTGCTAGAGGGGCTAGCGGGGGATCCACAGATACGCAGTATTTT. Amino acid sequence: CSARGASGGSTDTQYF. V usage is TRBV20-1 and J usage is TRBJ2-3, with 10 bases lining up with TRBD2. Trimming removed 1 base from V and 2 bases from J; junction bases left unmatched: 6. CDR1 DFQATT and CDR2 SNEGSKA come from the germline V gene (reference sequence). This CDR3 comprises 16 residues.

This clonotype was detected ten times or more. The chain recombines TRBV29-1 with TRBJ2-1, with 8 nucleotides matching TRBD1. V shed 5 bases, J shed 3 bases, and the junction held 9 bases outside the gene matches. CDR3 size: 15 residues. CDR1 SQVTM and CDR2 ANQGSEA come from the germline V gene. The CDR3 bases are TGCAGCGTTCAATCGGGACAGGCATACTACAATGAGCAGTTCTTC. This gives the protein CSVQSGQAYYNEQFF.